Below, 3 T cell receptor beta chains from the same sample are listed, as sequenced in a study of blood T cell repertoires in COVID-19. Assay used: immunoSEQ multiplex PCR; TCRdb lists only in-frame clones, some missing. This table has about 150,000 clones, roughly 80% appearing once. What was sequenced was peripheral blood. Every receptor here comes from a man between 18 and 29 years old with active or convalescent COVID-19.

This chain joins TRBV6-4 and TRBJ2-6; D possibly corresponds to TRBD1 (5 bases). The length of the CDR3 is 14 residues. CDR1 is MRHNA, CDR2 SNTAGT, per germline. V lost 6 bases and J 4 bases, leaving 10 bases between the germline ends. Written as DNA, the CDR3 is TGTGCCAGCAGCCCAGGGTACGGGGCCAACGTCCTGACTTTC. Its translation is CASSPGYGANVLTF.

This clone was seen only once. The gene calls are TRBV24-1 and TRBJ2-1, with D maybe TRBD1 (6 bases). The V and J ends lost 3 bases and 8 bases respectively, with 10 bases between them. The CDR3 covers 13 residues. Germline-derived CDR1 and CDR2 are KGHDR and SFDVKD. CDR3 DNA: TGTGCCACCAGTGATACAGGGACCTATGAGCAGTTCTTC. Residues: CATSDTGTYEQFF.

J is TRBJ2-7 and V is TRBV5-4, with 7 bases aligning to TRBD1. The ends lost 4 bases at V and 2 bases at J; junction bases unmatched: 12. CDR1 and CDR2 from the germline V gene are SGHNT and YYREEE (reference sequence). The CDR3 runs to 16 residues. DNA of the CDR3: TGTGCCAGCAGCCTCTACACAGGGGTGAGGGCCTACGAGCAGTACTTC. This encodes CASSLYTGVRAYEQYF. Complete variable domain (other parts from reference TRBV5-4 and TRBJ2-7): ETGVTQSPTHLIKTRGQQVTLRCSSQSGHNTVSWYQQALGQGPQFIFQYYREEENGRGNFPPRFSGLQFPNYSSELNVNALELDDSALYLCASSLYTGVRAYEQYFGPGTRLTVT.